The 21 T cell receptor beta chains below come from one sample, sequenced in a study of Ad26.COV2.S vaccination and SARS-CoV-2 variants. Indicated treatment: over 15 received Ad26.COV2.S at low or high dose, single or two shots; about 5 received placebo; per-sample allocation not given. Specimens were obtained on day 63 following the first vaccine or placebo injection. TCRdb keeps only in-frame clones here, not all; method: immunoSEQ multiplex PCR. The repertoire holds around 320,000 clones, with more than 70% as singletons. Here the sequenced sample was peripheral blood, taken in a trial of Ad26.COV2.S vaccine versus placebo. The receptors were gathered from a person between 18 and 65 years old who received the Ad26.COV2.S COVID-19 vaccine or a placebo.

V gene TRBV9 combines with J gene TRBJ2-1; weak D call: TRBD2 (6 bases). Deletions cut 4 bases from V and 3 bases from J, with 14 bases between. This CDR3 has 15 residues. The germline V gene has CDR1 SGDLS and CDR2 YYNGEE. This chain's CDR3 is CASSSRASDYNEQFF. The CDR3, as DNA: TGTGCCAGCAGCTCACGGGCTAGCGACTACAATGAGCAGTTCTTC.

The rearrangement links TRBV7-2 to TRBJ2-1; 9 nucleotides agree with TRBD1. After removal of 5 bases from V and 10 bases from J, the junction contained 15 bases not matched to a gene. The germline V gene encodes CDR1 SGHTA and CDR2 FQGNSA. This CDR3 has 16 amino acids. DNA of the CDR3: TGTGCCAGCAGCATCCAAGGAGGGGACAGGGCTATGGAGCAGTTCTTC. This encodes CASSIQGGDRAMEQFF.

The rearrangement joins TRBV6-2 or TRBV6-3 to TRBJ2-2, with 9 bases aligning to TRBD2. Germline CDR1 is MNHEY and CDR2 is SVGEGT. The V gene end was trimmed by 4 bases and the J gene end by 6 bases; junction bases not matched to a gene: 15. This CDR3 is built from 18 residues. The chain's CDR3 is CASSFNFRAGGLSGELFF. CDR3 in DNA: TGTGCCAGCAGTTTCAACTTCCGAGCGGGGGGCTTATCCGGGGAGCTGTTTTTT.

This clone has only one observation. The chain is built from TRBV7-2 and TRBJ2-2; no clear D. The CDR3 covers 15 residues. V lost 1 base and J lost 7, with 13 bases in between. Germline V gives CDR1 SGHTA, CDR2 FQGNSA. In DNA form, the CDR3 reads TGTGCCAGCAGCTTAGTCCGTGATGTTAACGGGGAGCTGTTTTTT. Translated, it gives CASSLVRDVNGELFF.

The rearrangement joins TRBV6-2 or TRBV6-3 to TRBJ2-2, with D possibly being TRBD1 or TRBD2 (7 bases each). This CDR3 is built from 14 residues. Trimming took 6 bases from V and 4 from J, leaving 12 bases between them. Germline CDR1 reads MNHEY; CDR2 reads SVGEGT. CDR3 coding DNA: TGTGCCAGCAGCCCAGGGGGGGGCACCGGGGAGCTGTTTTTT. Protein: CASSPGGGTGELFF.

The chain recombines TRBV7-9 with TRBJ2-3; 7 bases align to TRBD2. CDR1 is SEHNR and CDR2 is FQNEAQ in the germline V gene (reference sequence). The ends lost 2 bases at V and 2 bases at J; junction bases unmatched: 13. The CDR3 is 18 amino acids. CDR3 sequence reads: CASSLFPPSGEFTDTQYF. In DNA, the CDR3 is TGTGCCAGCAGCTTATTCCCACCGAGCGGGGAGTTCACAGATACGCAGTATTTT. The full variable domain, with the rest looked up from reference TRBV7-9 and TRBJ2-3, is DTGVSQNPRHKITKRGQNVTFRCDPISEHNRLYWYRQTLGQGPEFLTYFQNEAQLEKSRLLSDRFSAERPKGSFSTLEIQRTEQGDSAMYLCASSLFPPSGEFTDTQYFGPGTRLTVL.

V gene TRBV2 combines with J gene TRBJ2-5; no clear D gene. Germline values: CDR1 SNHLY, CDR2 FYNNEI. The V end was cut by 7 bases, the J end by 2 bases, with 5 bases between. There are 11 residues in the CDR3. CDR3: CASTQQETQYF. The CDR3 region has the DNA TGTGCCAGCACTCAGCAAGAGACCCAGTACTTC.

This clone came up a few times. This chain joins TRBV9 and TRBJ1-2; D is perhaps TRBD1 (5 bases). CDR3 length: 14 amino acids. Deletions cut 3 bases from V and 8 bases from J, with 17 bases between. The germline V gene has CDR1 SGDLS and CDR2 YYNGEE. The CDR3 coding sequence is TGTGCCAGCAGCGGAACCCGGACCGGACAAGGCTACACCTTC. Its translation is CASSGTRTGQGYTF.

This chain joins TRBV13 and TRBJ2-3; D may correspond to TRBD1 or TRBD2 (5 bases each). Per the germline V gene, CDR1 is PRHDT and CDR2 is FYEKMQ (reference sequence). The ends were cut back, 6 bases at V and 3 bases at J, with 13 bases in the middle. The CDR3 is 14 residues long. CDR3 amino acids: CASRRTGPTDTQYF. Written as DNA, the CDR3 is TGTGCCAGCAGACGAACGGGACCAACAGATACGCAGTATTTT.

V usage is TRBV19 and J usage is TRBJ1-1; D is ambiguous. This CDR3 has 13 residues. Between the trimmed V and J ends, which lost 4 bases and 8 bases, there was a span of 14 bases. CDR1 LNHDA and CDR2 SQIVND come from the germline V gene (reference sequence). Written as DNA, the CDR3 is TGTGCCAGTAGTACCGGAAGGGCTGGGGAAGCTTTCTTT. It translates to CASSTGRAGEAFF.

V is TRBV18 and J is TRBJ2-6; D is uncertain. CDR3 length: 17 amino acids. V lost 3 bases and J lost 1, with 13 bases in between. Per germline, CDR1 KGHSH and CDR2 LQKENI. The CDR3 is CASSPVMAISGANVLTF. The CDR3 DNA follows: TGTGCCAGCTCACCTGTTATGGCCATTTCTGGGGCCAACGTCCTGACTTTC.

This chain connects TRBV28 to TRBJ1-2; 7 positions match TRBD1. This CDR3 contains 14 residues. From germline, CDR1 is MDHEN and CDR2 SYDVKM. J gave up 2 bases and V 5 bases, and 5 bases lay outside the gene matches. This CDR3 is CASSGAGGNYGYTF. CDR3 in DNA: TGTGCCAGCAGTGGTGCAGGGGGGAACTATGGCTACACCTTC.

The V gene is TRBV19, the J gene TRBJ2-7, with 7 bases matching TRBD1. Unmatched junction bases numbered 10, after V lost 3 bases and J lost 2 bases. The germline CDR1 and CDR2 sequences are LNHDA and SQIVND (reference sequence). The CDR3 loop spans 16 amino acids. This CDR3 is CASSIRGTRDPYEQYF. CDR3 in DNA: TGTGCCAGTAGTATCAGGGGGACCAGGGATCCCTACGAGCAGTACTTC.

Regarding this clone: The same CDR3 is also encoded by other DNA sequences in this sample. The chain recombines TRBV5-1 with TRBJ1-1; D is uncertain. The germline V and J ends were trimmed by 0 bases and 1 base, with 10 bases remaining between them. Germline CDR1 SGHRS, CDR2 YFSETQ. The CDR3 consists of 15 residues. CDR3 sequence reads: CASSLGSAGNTEAFF. The CDR3 region has the DNA TGCGCCAGCAGCTTGGGGTCCGCCGGGAACACTGAAGCTTTCTTT.

The V and J genes are TRBV5-6 and TRBJ1-1; D might be TRBD1 (5 bases). The V gene lost 2 bases and the J gene lost 7 bases, with 15 bases spanning the gap. From germline, CDR1 is SGHDT and CDR2 YYEEEE. The CDR3 is 14 amino acids. CDR3 coding DNA: TGTGCCAGCAGCTTCAAGGGAAAAAGGGGTGAAGCTTTCTTT. Amino acid sequence: CASSFKGKRGEAFF. Based on the CDR3 plus reference TRBV5-6 and TRBJ1-1, the full variable domain is DAGVTQSPTHLIKTRGQQVTLRCSPKSGHDTVSWYQQALGQGPQFIFQYYEEEERQRGNFPDRFSGHQFPNYSSELNVNALLLGDSALYLCASSFKGKRGEAFFGQGTRLTVV.

The chain has TRBV6-1 and TRBJ1-5; D is uncertain. The CDR3 runs 14 residues. Trimming pared 1 base from V and 3 bases from J, leaving 7 bases between. Germline V CDR1 and CDR2: MNHNS, SASEGT. The CDR3 protein is CASSEGIPNQPQHF. The CDR3 coding sequence is TGTGCCAGCAGTGAAGGGATCCCCAATCAGCCCCAGCATTTT.

The chain uses TRBV7-8 and TRBJ1-2; D might be TRBD1 (6 bases). Trimming took off 4 bases at V and 1 base at J, with 10 bases between the two ends. The CDR3 contains 14 residues. CDR1 SGHVS and CDR2 FQNEAQ come from the germline V gene. For the CDR3, the DNA is TGTGCCAGCAGCTCACAGGGAAGTAACTATGGCTACACCTTC. It specifies CASSSQGSNYGYTF.

This chain uses TRBV3-1 (or the pseudogene TRBV3-2) with TRBJ2-1; 10 bases are shared with TRBD2. The ends lost 4 bases at V and 6 bases at J; junction bases unmatched: 12. Germline CDR1 LGHDT, CDR2 YNNKEL (reference sequence). CDR3 length: 17 amino acids. The DNA of the CDR3 is TGTGCCAGCAGCCCAGAGAGCGGGGGGGCCGCCCGCAATGAGCAGTTCTTC. Translated: CASSPESGGAARNEQFF.

The CDR3 nucleotides read TGTGCCAGCAGCCAGCGGCCCCCGGAGACCCAGTACTTC. Encoded protein: CASSQRPPETQYF. This chain uses TRBV3-1 (or the pseudogene TRBV3-2) with TRBJ2-5; unclear D gene. The germline V and J ends were trimmed by 3 bases and 5 bases, with 10 bases remaining between them. Looked up from germline, CDR1 is LGHDT and CDR2 is YNNKEL (reference sequence). This CDR3 comprises 13 residues.

The chain couples TRBV7-2 to TRBJ2-3; D may be TRBD2 (7 bases). CDR1 and CDR2 (germline): SGHTA, FQGNSA. Between the trimmed V and J ends, which lost 3 bases and 3 bases, there was a span of 16 bases. The CDR3 has 16 amino acids. CDR3: CASSFIWGGATDTQYF. The CDR3, as DNA: TGTGCCAGCAGCTTTATTTGGGGGGGGGCAACAGATACGCAGTATTTT.

The chain recombines TRBV5-1 with TRBJ1-3, with D perhaps TRBD1 (6 bases). Germline lookup yields CDR1 SGHRS and CDR2 YFSETQ. V was trimmed by 3 bases and J by 0 bases, leaving 19 bases between them. This CDR3 has 18 amino acids. The CDR3 region is CASSSGGRQGFSGNTIYF. The DNA of the CDR3 is TGCGCCAGCAGCTCTGGGGGCCGCCAGGGTTTCTCTGGAAACACCATATATTTT.